This T cell receptor beta chain was obtained from a study of blood T cell repertoires in COVID-19. The table came from immunoSEQ multiplex PCR; TCRdb's copy has only in-frame clones and leaves some out. The sample shows 200,000 to 300,000 clones, 80% to 90% of them seen only once. This clone was picked up a small number of times. This TCR was recovered from a woman aged 45 to 65 with acute or convalescent COVID-19. Sample: peripheral blood.

The chain's CDR3 is CASSPRLAVNTGELFF. The CDR3 nucleotides read TGTGCCAGCTCACCACGACTAGCGGTGAACACCGGGGAGCTGTTTTTT. This chain connects TRBV18 to TRBJ2-2; 9 nucleotides line up with TRBD2. Trimming at V came to 1 base and at J to 1 base, leaving 1 base not matched to a gene. The CDR3 is made up of 16 amino acids. CDR1 is KGHSH, CDR2 LQKENI, per germline.